These 9 T cell receptor beta chains were all obtained from the same sample, sequenced in a study of molecular identifiers for immune sequencing clone quantification. TCRdb ran MiXCR on the PCR reads and lists one entry per CDR3 protein. The sample has about 640,000 distinct CDR3 sequences, approximately 20% seen once. The sample taken for sequencing was naive CD8+ T cells from blood, with Jurkat cell RNA spiked in. Subset of the sample: FACS-sorted CD8+CD4-CCR7+CD45RA+ naive T cells. The receptors shown here come from a human donor in good health. Some libraries in this study had Jurkat cell RNA spiked in.

This clonotype was counted a few times. The chain employs TRBV29-1 and TRBJ2-1; TRBD1 agrees at 8 bases. This CDR3 has 14 residues. Germline CDR1 and CDR2: SQVTM and ANQGSEA. The J segment lost 7 bases and the V segment lost 4 bases, leaving 9 bases of the junction unmatched. The chain's CDR3 is CSVVRDRNRNEQFF. CDR3 in DNA: TGCAGCGTTGTCCGGGACAGGAACCGGAATGAGCAGTTCTTC.

With respect to this clonotype: A much larger clone lies a single base off, so this may be a read error. This rearrangement joins TRBV4-3 to TRBJ1-5; D might be TRBD1 (5 bases). CDR1 is LGHNA, CDR2 YSLEER, per germline. The CDR3 runs to 14 residues. This CDR3 is CASSQGTGDQSQHF. The CDR3 bases are TGCGCCAGCAGCCAAGGAACGGGGGATCAGTCCCAGCATTTT.

This clonotype was seen ten or more times. This sequence joins TRBV20-1 and TRBJ2-1, with 12 bases fitting TRBD1. The CDR3 totals 14 residues. In germline, CDR1 is DFQATT, CDR2 SNEGSKA (reference sequence). V shed 3 bases and J 7 bases; nucleotides not matched to a gene: 4. This chain's CDR3 is CSASGTGGENEQFF. For the CDR3, the DNA is TGCAGTGCTAGCGGGACAGGGGGCGAAAATGAGCAGTTCTTC.

J is TRBJ2-2 and V is TRBV13; no clear D gene. Germline lookup yields CDR1 PRHDT and CDR2 FYEKMQ (reference sequence). Trimming removed 5 bases at V and 5 bases at J, with 12 bases between. This CDR3 is built from 14 residues. CDR3 sequence (DNA): TGTGCCAGCAGCGTGAGTGTGGGGACCGGGGAGCTGTTTTTT. Its protein is CASSVSVGTGELFF.

In its sample, this clonotype was seen once. A much larger clone differs by one base, so this may be a read error. This sequence joins TRBV6-1 and TRBJ2-2, with TRBD2 matching 14 bases. J gave up 5 bases and V 6 bases, and 11 bases lay outside the gene matches. The CDR3 is 18 residues long. Germline V CDR1 and CDR2: MNHNS, SASEGT. As DNA, the CDR3 is TGTGCCAGCAGCGTAAAGGGACTAGCGGGAGCAGGTACCGGGGAGCTGTTTTTT. This gives the protein CASSVKGLAGAGTGELFF.

On this clonotype: A much larger clone lies a single base off, so this may be a read error. The V gene is TRBV19, the J gene TRBJ1-1, with a weak D call TRBD1 (5 bases). CDR1 is LNHDA, CDR2 SQIVND, per germline (reference sequence). The CDR3 is 13 residues long. V gave up 7 bases and J gave up 1 base, with 10 bases separating them. This CDR3 reads CASKIGTNTEAFF. The DNA of the CDR3 is TGTGCCAGTAAAATAGGGACGAACACTGAAGCTTTCTTT. The complete variable domain, with remaining parts taken from reference TRBV19 and TRBJ1-1, reads DGGITQSPKYLFRKEGQNVTLSCEQNLNHDAMYWYRQDPGQGLRLIYYSQIVNDFQKGDIAEGYSVSREKKESFPLTVTSAQKNPTAFYLCASKIGTNTEAFFGQGTRLTVV.

This clonotype occurred a few times. The genes are TRBV7-9 and TRBJ2-5, with D perhaps TRBD1 (5 bases). Germline V gives CDR1 SEHNR, CDR2 FQNEAQ (reference sequence). This CDR3 has 14 residues. V dropped 1 base and J dropped 5 bases, with 11 bases sitting between them. The CDR3 region is CASSLESGYETQYF. Written as DNA, the CDR3 is TGTGCCAGCAGCTTAGAGTCAGGGTACGAGACCCAGTACTTC.

In its sample, this clonotype was seen a few times. The chain recombines TRBV20-1 with TRBJ1-1, with D unclear. Between the trimmed V and J ends, which lost 1 base and 1 base, there was a span of 4 bases. CDR1 and CDR2 (germline): DFQATT, SNEGSKA (reference sequence). The length of the CDR3 is 12 residues. As DNA, the CDR3 is TGCAGTGCTAGAGTGCGGAACACTGAAGCTTTCTTT. The encoded protein is CSARVRNTEAFF.

This clonotype has just a few counts. V gene TRBV4-1 combines with J gene TRBJ2-1; 11 bases line up with TRBD2. The germline gives CDR1 MGHRA, CDR2 YSYEKL. The ends lost 3 bases at V and 6 bases at J; junction bases unmatched: 4. The CDR3 extends over 15 amino acids. This chain's CDR3 is CASSHLAGGGNEQFF. The CDR3 DNA reads as TGCGCCAGCAGCCATCTAGCGGGAGGCGGCAATGAGCAGTTCTTC.